The present entry profiles one T cell receptor beta chain with its context. These data are taken from a study of blood T cell repertoires in COVID-19. Across the study: The United States, Italy and Spain provided the acute and convalescent COVID-19 samples. PBMCs, B-cell-depleted T cells, or T cells were the source of the cDNA or gDNA that made up the material.

In the original workflow: Amplification of reference gene primers provided the estimated nucleated cell counts. The data were produced by immunoSEQ multiplex PCR, yet TCRdb's version contains in-frame clones alone and is incomplete. V and J calls plus clone size are reproduced from that table; the DNA served to infer D and trimming. The table has over 150,000 clones, about nine tenths seen once. V lost 6 bases and J 1 base, leaving 9 bases between the germline ends. The germline V gene encodes CDR1 KGHSH and CDR2 LQKENI. The CDR3 has 13 residues. The chain is built from TRBV18 and TRBJ2-5; TRBD2 might be the D (5 bases). Sequencing was performed on peripheral blood. This TCR derives from a woman aged 55-75 years who had recovered from COVID-19. The CDR3 spells CASSPGVQETQYF. CDR3 nucleotides: TGTGCCAGCTCTCCCGGGGTCCAAGAGACCCAGTACTTC.